The rows below give T cell receptor beta chains drawn from one sample of a study of shared clonotypes between healthy human individuals. Method: immunoSEQ multiplex PCR; TCRdb's copy keeps in-frame clones and lacks some. The profile shows 2 million or so clones, about 95% of them singletons. Sample: naive CD8+ T cells sorted from blood. These receptors were taken from a young man in good health. Both conserved end residues are part of each CDR3. The order of the fields is D gene, V gene, J gene, clone size, CDR3 protein, CDR3 DNA. A D gene is named only where the DNA matches it firmly. Only some rows state a clone size, as once, few, many or a class for expanded clones.

d_gene: NA
v_gene: TRBV6-5
j_gene: TRBJ1-1
abundance: NA
CDR3aa: CASSFREGMNTEAFF
CDR3nt: TGTGCCAGCAGTTTCAGGGAGGGAATGAACACTGAAGCTTTCTTT

d_gene: NA
v_gene: TRBV4-1
j_gene: TRBJ1-5
abundance: NA
CDR3aa: CASSQEWSFSNQPQHF
CDR3nt: TGCGCCAGCAGCCAAGAATGGAGTTTTAGCAATCAGCCCCAGCATTTT

d_gene: TRBD1
v_gene: TRBV10-1
j_gene: TRBJ2-1
abundance: NA
CDR3aa: CASSSDRGSNNEQFF
CDR3nt: TGCGCCAGCAGTTCGGACAGGGGATCAAACAATGAGCAGTTCTTC

d_gene: TRBD1
v_gene: TRBV27
j_gene: TRBJ1-1
abundance: NA
CDR3aa: CASKDREGTEAFF
CDR3nt: TGTGCCAGCAAGGACAGGGAGGGCACTGAAGCTTTCTTT

d_gene: NA
v_gene: TRBV27
j_gene: TRBJ2-3
abundance: once
CDR3aa: CASTTYGRPGDGTDTQYF
CDR3nt: TGTGCCAGCACCACCTACGGCCGCCCAGGGGATGGCACAGATACGCAGTATTTT

d_gene: NA
v_gene: TRBV7-8
j_gene: TRBJ1-1
abundance: NA
CDR3aa: CASSLATEGYTEAFF
CDR3nt: TGTGCCAGCAGCTTAGCCACGGAGGGGTACACTGAAGCTTTCTTT

d_gene: TRBD1
v_gene: TRBV2
j_gene: TRBJ1-2
abundance: NA
CDR3aa: CASSEWGQGADGYTF
CDR3nt: TGTGCCAGCAGTGAATGGGGACAGGGGGCGGACGGCTACACCTTC

d_gene: TRBD1
v_gene: TRBV7-9
j_gene: TRBJ2-1
abundance: NA
CDR3aa: CASSLGPGQGDNEQFF
CDR3nt: TGTGCCAGCAGCTTAGGGCCAGGGCAGGGGGACAATGAGCAGTTCTTC

d_gene: NA
v_gene: TRBV27
j_gene: TRBJ2-7
abundance: NA
CDR3aa: CASSLSPIYEQYF
CDR3nt: TGTGCCAGCAGTTTATCTCCTATCTACGAGCAGTACTTC

d_gene: TRBD2
v_gene: TRBV7-3
j_gene: TRBJ2-3
abundance: NA
CDR3aa: CASSPLAGGTDTQYF
CDR3nt: TGTGCCAGCAGCCCCCTAGCGGGGGGCACAGATACGCAGTATTTT

d_gene: NA
v_gene: TRBV6-6
j_gene: TRBJ1-5
abundance: NA
CDR3aa: CASSYSESELNQPQHF
CDR3nt: TGTGCCAGCAGTTATTCAGAGTCCGAACTCAATCAGCCCCAGCATTTT

d_gene: NA
v_gene: TRBV10-2
j_gene: TRBJ2-7
abundance: NA
CDR3aa: CASRSSGYEQYF
CDR3nt: TGCGCCAGCAGAAGTAGCGGCTACGAGCAGTACTTC

d_gene: NA
v_gene: TRBV13
j_gene: TRBJ2-5
abundance: NA
CDR3aa: CASSLEGQETQYF
CDR3nt: TGTGCCAGCAGCTTAGAAGGTCAAGAGACCCAGTACTTC

d_gene: TRBD2
v_gene: TRBV7-6
j_gene: TRBJ2-1
abundance: NA
CDR3aa: CASSLGGGDNEQFF
CDR3nt: TGTGCCAGCAGCCTTGGTGGGGGGGACAATGAGCAGTTCTTC